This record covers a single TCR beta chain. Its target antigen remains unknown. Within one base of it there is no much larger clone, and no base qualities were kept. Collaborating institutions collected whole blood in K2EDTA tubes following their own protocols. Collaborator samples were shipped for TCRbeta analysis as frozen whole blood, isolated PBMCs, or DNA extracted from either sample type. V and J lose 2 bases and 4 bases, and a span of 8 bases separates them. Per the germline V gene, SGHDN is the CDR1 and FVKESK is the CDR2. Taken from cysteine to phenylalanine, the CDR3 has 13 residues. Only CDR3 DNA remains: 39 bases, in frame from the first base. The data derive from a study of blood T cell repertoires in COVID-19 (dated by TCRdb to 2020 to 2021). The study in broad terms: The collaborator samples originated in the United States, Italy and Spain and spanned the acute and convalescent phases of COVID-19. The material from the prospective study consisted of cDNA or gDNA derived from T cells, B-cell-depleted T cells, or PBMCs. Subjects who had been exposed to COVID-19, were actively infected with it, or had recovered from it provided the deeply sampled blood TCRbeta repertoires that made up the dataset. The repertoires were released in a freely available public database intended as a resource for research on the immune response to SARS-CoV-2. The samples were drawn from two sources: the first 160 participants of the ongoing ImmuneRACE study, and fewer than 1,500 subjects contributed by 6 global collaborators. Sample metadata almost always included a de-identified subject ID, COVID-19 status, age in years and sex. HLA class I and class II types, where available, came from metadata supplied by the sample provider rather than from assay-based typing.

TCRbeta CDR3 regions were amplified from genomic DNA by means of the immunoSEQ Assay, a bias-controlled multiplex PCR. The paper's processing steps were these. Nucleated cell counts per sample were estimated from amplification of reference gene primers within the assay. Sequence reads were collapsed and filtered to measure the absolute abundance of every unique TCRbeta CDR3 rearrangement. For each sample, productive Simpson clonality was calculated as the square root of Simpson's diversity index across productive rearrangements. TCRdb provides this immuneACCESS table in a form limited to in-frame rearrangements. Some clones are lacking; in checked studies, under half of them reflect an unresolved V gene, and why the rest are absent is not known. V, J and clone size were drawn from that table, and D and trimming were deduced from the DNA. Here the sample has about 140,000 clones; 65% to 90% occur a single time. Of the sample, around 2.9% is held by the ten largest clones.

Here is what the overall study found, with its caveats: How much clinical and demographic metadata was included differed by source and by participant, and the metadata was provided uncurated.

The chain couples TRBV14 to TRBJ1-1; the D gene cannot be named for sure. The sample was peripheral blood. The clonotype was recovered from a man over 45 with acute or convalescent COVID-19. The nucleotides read TGTGCCAGCAGCCAAATACTCATCACTGAAGCTTTCTTT. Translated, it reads CASSQILITEAFF.